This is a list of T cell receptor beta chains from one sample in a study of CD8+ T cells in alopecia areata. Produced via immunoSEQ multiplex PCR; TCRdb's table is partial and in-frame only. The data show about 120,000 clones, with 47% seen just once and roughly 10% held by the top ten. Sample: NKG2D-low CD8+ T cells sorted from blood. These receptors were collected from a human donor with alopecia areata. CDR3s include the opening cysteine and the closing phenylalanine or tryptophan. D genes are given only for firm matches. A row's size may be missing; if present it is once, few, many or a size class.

cdr3_nt: TGTGCCAGCAGCTCAGTGGTGGGCGGTAACTATGGCTACACCTTC
cdr3_aa: CASSSVVGGNYGYTF
clone_size: NA
v_call: TRBV7-9
d_call: NA
j_call: TRBJ1-2

cdr3_nt: TGCGCCAGCAGCCAAGAGGACAGTAGGTACGAGCAGTACTTC
cdr3_aa: CASSQEDSRYEQYF
clone_size: NA
v_call: TRBV4-3
d_call: NA
j_call: TRBJ2-7

cdr3_nt: TGTGCCAGCAGTCTCGGGTTAGCGTACGAGCAGTACTTC
cdr3_aa: CASSLGLAYEQYF
clone_size: NA
v_call: TRBV6-5
d_call: NA
j_call: TRBJ2-7

cdr3_nt: TGCAGCGTTGAAGATCGCAGGGTAGGTAATGAGCAGTTCTTC
cdr3_aa: CSVEDRRVGNEQFF
clone_size: NA
v_call: TRBV29-1
d_call: NA
j_call: TRBJ2-1

cdr3_nt: TGTGCCTTTACTATAGCGGGCTTTATTAATGAGCAGTTCTTC
cdr3_aa: CAFTIAGFINEQFF
clone_size: NA
v_call: TRBV30
d_call: TRBD2
j_call: TRBJ2-1

cdr3_nt: TGTGCCAGCATGGCACCCTCAACTAGCGGGAGGTACTACGAGCAGTACTTC
cdr3_aa: CASMAPSTSGRYYEQYF
clone_size: NA
v_call: TRBV21-1
d_call: NA
j_call: TRBJ2-7

cdr3_nt: TGCAGCGTCCGGGACTGGGGCTACGAGCAGTACTTC
cdr3_aa: CSVRDWGYEQYF
clone_size: few
v_call: TRBV29-1
d_call: NA
j_call: TRBJ2-7

cdr3_nt: TGCAGCGCCGATGGGGACAGACTAGACTCCTACGAGCAGTACTTC
cdr3_aa: CSADGDRLDSYEQYF
clone_size: once
v_call: TRBV29-1
d_call: NA
j_call: TRBJ2-7

cdr3_nt: TGTGCCACCCGGGACAGGCGTTCCTACGAGCAGTACTTC
cdr3_aa: CATRDRRSYEQYF
clone_size: once
v_call: TRBV15
d_call: TRBD1
j_call: TRBJ2-7

cdr3_nt: TGCAGCGTTCCGACTAGCTCCGAAATAGGGGGGCAGTTCTTC
cdr3_aa: CSVPTSSEIGGQFF
clone_size: few
v_call: TRBV29-1
d_call: NA
j_call: TRBJ2-1

cdr3_nt: TGTGCCTGCCTCCTCCCAGGACAGGCCTACGAGCAGTACTTC
cdr3_aa: CACLLPGQAYEQYF
clone_size: NA
v_call: TRBV30
d_call: TRBD1
j_call: TRBJ2-7

cdr3_nt: TGTGCCAGCAGCCAAGGGCCTCAAGAGACCCAGTACTTC
cdr3_aa: CASSQGPQETQYF
clone_size: NA
v_call: TRBV14
d_call: NA
j_call: TRBJ2-5

cdr3_nt: TGCAGCGTTGAGGACACCCCCTACGAGCAGTACTTC
cdr3_aa: CSVEDTPYEQYF
clone_size: few
v_call: TRBV29-1
d_call: NA
j_call: TRBJ2-7

cdr3_nt: TGTGCCAGCAGGGGGACCGACCACGAGCAGTACTTC
cdr3_aa: CASRGTDHEQYF
clone_size: NA
v_call: TRBV28
d_call: NA
j_call: TRBJ2-7

cdr3_nt: TGTGCCAGCAGCTTAGCGGGAGTCACAGATACGCAGTATTTT
cdr3_aa: CASSLAGVTDTQYF
clone_size: NA
v_call: TRBV2
d_call: TRBD2
j_call: TRBJ2-3

cdr3_nt: TGCAGCGTCGGCCCAGCGGGCGTTGTCTACGAGCAGTACTTC
cdr3_aa: CSVGPAGVVYEQYF
clone_size: NA
v_call: TRBV29-1
d_call: NA
j_call: TRBJ2-7